This paragraph reports one T cell receptor beta chain. Its antigen target is currently unknown. Within one base of it there is no much larger clone, and no base qualities were kept. This entry belongs to a study of blood T cell repertoires in COVID-19 (dated by TCRdb to 2019 to 2021). With respect to the entire study: Collaborator samples came from the United States, Italy and Spain and covered acute and convalescent phases of COVID-19. Subjects who had been exposed to COVID-19, were actively infected with it, or had recovered from it provided the deeply sampled blood TCRbeta repertoires that made up the dataset. The repertoires were released in a freely available public database intended as a resource for research on the immune response to SARS-CoV-2. The sample metadata nearly always contained a de-identified subject ID, COVID-19 status, age in years and sex. The prospective study material was composed of cDNA or gDNA derived from T cells, B-cell-depleted T cells, or PBMCs. Where HLA class I and class II types were available, the types were taken from metadata supplied by the sample provider, not from assay-based typing. The samples were drawn from the first 160 participants of the ongoing ImmuneRACE study and from 1,200 or so subjects provided by 6 global collaborators.

One collaborating source in Seattle enrolled patients during active infection and followed them longitudinally through the course of disease. Each collaborating institution followed its own protocols to collect whole blood in K2EDTA tubes. Collaborator samples were shipped for TCRbeta analysis as frozen whole blood, isolated PBMCs, or DNA extracted from either sample type. TCRbeta CDR3 regions were amplified from genomic DNA using the immunoSEQ Assay, a bias-controlled multiplex PCR. Turning to the authors' computational methods: The number of nucleated cells in each sample was estimated from the amplification of reference gene primers within the assay. Sequence reads were collapsed and filtered to measure the absolute abundance of every unique TCRbeta CDR3 rearrangement. For each sample, productive Simpson clonality was calculated as the square root of Simpson's diversity index over productive rearrangements. TCRdb mirrors the immuneACCESS table, restricted to in-frame sequences. Some clones are absent from its copies; in checked studies, under half trace to an unresolved V gene, and the reason for the others is unknown. That table furnishes V, J and clone size, whereas the DNA furnished D and trimming. The sample table shows over 75,000 clones, and 85% to 90% are seen once. The leading ten clones occupy roughly 4.2% of the sample.

Broader findings and caveats from the paper: The amount of clinical and demographic metadata varied by source and participant and was provided uncurated.

The TCR comes from a human donor with COVID-19, enrolled during active disease. The donor label of this sample is uncertain. Material for sequencing was peripheral blood.

The CDR3 protein sequence reads: CASSLYRGADQPQHF. The DNA sequence is as follows: TGTGCCAGCAGTTTATACAGGGGGGCGGATCAGCCCCAGCATTTT. The sequence links TRBV6-5 to TRBJ1-5, with TRBD1 identical over 8 junction bases. Reading the germline V gene gives CDR1 MNHEY and CDR2 SVGAGI. After removal of 4 bases from V and 5 bases from J, the junction retains 7 bases not matched to a gene. The CDR3 runs 15 amino acids, cysteine and phenylalanine included. The entry retains the CDR3 DNA only, 45 bases that are in frame from base 1.